The source of this T cell receptor beta chain is a study of blood T cell repertoires in COVID-19. As for the study in general: Specimens from acute and convalescent COVID-19 originated in the United States, Italy and Spain.

Germline trimming cut 4 bases from V and 2 bases from J; bases unmatched to any gene: 3. This CDR3 comprises 14 residues. CDR1 and CDR2 from the germline V gene are LGHDT and YNNKEL (reference sequence). In the authors' methods: Nucleated cell counts were estimated from reference gene primer amplification. Data came from immunoSEQ multiplex PCR; TCRdb stores just in-frame clones and leaves some out. The V and J calls and clone size come from that table; D and trimming were worked out from the DNA. The profile covers tens of thousands of clones, with 70% to 90% appearing a single time and more than 2.5% taken by the ten largest.

The sequenced sample was peripheral blood. The chain is built from TRBV3-1 (or the pseudogene TRBV3-2) and TRBJ1-2; 8 nucleotides agree with TRBD1. This TCR was sampled from a man in his forties or fifties with active COVID-19. In nucleotides, the CDR3 is TGTGCCAGCAGCCTGGGACAGGCCAACTATGGCTACACCTTC. Encoded protein: CASSLGQANYGYTF.